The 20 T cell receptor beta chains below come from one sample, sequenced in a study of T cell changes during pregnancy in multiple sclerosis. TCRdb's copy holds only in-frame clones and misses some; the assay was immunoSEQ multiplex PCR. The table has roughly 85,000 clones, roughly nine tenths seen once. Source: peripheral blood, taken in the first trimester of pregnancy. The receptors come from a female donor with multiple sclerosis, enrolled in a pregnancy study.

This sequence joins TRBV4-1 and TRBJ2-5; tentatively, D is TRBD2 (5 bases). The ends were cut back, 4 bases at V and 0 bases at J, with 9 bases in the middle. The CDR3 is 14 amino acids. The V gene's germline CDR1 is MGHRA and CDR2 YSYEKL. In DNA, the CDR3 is TGCGCCAGCAGCCCCGCTAGCAACCAAGAGACCCAGTACTTC. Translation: CASSPASNQETQYF.

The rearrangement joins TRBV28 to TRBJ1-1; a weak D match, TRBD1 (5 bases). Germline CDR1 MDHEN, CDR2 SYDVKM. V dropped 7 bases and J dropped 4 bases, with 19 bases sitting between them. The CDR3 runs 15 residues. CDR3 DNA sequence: TGTGCCAGCATGGCGGGGCCGATCGGTGGCACTGAAGCTTTCTTT. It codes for CASMAGPIGGTEAFF.

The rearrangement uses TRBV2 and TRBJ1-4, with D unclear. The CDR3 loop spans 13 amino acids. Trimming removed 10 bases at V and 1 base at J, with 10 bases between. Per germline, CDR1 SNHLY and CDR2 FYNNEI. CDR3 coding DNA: TGTGCCACTATCCGTGAAACTAATGAAAAACTGTTTTTT. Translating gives CATIRETNEKLFF.

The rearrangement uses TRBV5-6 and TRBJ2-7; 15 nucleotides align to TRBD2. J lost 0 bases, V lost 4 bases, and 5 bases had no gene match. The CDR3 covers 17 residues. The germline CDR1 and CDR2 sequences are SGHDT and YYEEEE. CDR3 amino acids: CASSLGTSGRRSYEQYF. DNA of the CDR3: TGTGCCAGCAGCCTCGGGACTAGCGGGAGGCGCTCCTACGAGCAGTACTTC. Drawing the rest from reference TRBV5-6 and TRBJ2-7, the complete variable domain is DAGVTQSPTHLIKTRGQQVTLRCSPKSGHDTVSWYQQALGQGPQFIFQYYEEEERQRGNFPDRFSGHQFPNYSSELNVNALLLGDSALYLCASSLGTSGRRSYEQYFGPGTRLTVT.

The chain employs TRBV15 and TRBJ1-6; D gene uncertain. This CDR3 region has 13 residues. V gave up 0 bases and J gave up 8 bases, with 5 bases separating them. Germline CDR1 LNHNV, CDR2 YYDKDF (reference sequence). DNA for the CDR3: TGTGCCACCAGCAGAGAAGTAGATTCACCCCTCCACTTT. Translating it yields CATSREVDSPLHF.

The CDR3 loop reads CASSPRTADTQYF. Here the CDR3 DNA reads TGTGCCAGCAGTCCGCGGACAGCAGATACGCAGTATTTT. The rearrangement joins TRBV6-5 to TRBJ2-3, with a weak D call TRBD1 (6 bases). The ends were cut back, 5 bases at V and 4 bases at J, with 10 bases in the middle. Germline assignment: CDR1 MNHEY and CDR2 SVGAGI. The CDR3 covers 13 residues.

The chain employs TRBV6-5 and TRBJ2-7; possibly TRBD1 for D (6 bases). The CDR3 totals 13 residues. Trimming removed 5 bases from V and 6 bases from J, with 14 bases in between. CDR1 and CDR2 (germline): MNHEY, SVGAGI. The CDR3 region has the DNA TGTGCCAGCAGTCGGACAGCGGTGGGCGAGCAGTACTTC. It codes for CASSRTAVGEQYF.

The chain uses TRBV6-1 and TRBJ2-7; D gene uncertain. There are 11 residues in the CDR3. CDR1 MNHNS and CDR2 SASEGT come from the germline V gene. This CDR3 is CASRETDLVAV. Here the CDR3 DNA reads TGTGCCAGCAGGGAAACCGACTTGGTCGCAGTC.

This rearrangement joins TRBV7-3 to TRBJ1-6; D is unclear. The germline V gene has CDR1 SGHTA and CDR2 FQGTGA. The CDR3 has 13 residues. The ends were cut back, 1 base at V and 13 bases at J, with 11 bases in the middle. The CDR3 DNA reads TGTGCCAGCAGCTTAAAGCACAGTGGCCCCCTCCACTTT. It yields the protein CASSLKHSGPLHF.

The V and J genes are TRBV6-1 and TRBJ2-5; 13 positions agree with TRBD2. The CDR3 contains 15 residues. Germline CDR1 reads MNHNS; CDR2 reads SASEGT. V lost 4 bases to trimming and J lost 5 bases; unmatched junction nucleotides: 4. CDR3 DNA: TGTGCCAGCAGTGCCGGACTAGCGGGAGTTGAGACCCAGTACTTC. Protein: CASSAGLAGVETQYF.

The CDR3 DNA sequence: TGCGCCAGCAGCTTAACAGGGGCCCCCCAAGAGACCCAGTACTTC. Translated, it gives CASSLTGAPQETQYF. The chain links TRBV5-1 to TRBJ2-5; 7 bases fit TRBD1. This CDR3 is built from 15 residues. Looked up from germline, CDR1 is SGHRS and CDR2 is YFSETQ. Trimming cost V 2 bases and J 1 base; bases outside gene matches: 5.

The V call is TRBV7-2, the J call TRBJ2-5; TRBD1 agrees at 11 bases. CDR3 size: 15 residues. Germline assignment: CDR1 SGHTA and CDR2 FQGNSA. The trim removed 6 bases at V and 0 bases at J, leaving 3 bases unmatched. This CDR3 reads CASSWDRGYQETQYF. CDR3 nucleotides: TGTGCCAGCAGTTGGGACAGGGGGTACCAAGAGACCCAGTACTTC.

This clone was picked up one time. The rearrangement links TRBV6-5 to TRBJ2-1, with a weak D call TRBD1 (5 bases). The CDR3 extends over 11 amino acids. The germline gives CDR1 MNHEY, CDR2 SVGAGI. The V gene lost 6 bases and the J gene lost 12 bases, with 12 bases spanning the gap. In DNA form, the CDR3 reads TGTGCCAGCAGAAACCAGGGTGTGCAGTTCTTC. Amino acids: CASRNQGVQFF.

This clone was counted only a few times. CDR3 DNA: TGTGCCAGCAGCTTAGGACTAGGAGAAGAAGAGACCCAGTACTTC. It is translated as CASSLGLGEEETQYF. The chain has TRBV7-7 and TRBJ2-5; a weak D match, TRBD2 (6 bases). This CDR3 region has 15 residues. The V end lost 1 base, the J end lost 3 bases, and 12 bases lay between the germline ends. Germline loops: CDR1 SSHAT, CDR2 FNYEAQ (reference sequence).

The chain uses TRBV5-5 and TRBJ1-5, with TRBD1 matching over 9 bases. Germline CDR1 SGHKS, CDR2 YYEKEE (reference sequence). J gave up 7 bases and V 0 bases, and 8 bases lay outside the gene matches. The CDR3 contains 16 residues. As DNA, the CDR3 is TGTGCCAGCAGCTTGGGACAGGGGGGGGTAAAGCAGCCCCAGCATTTT. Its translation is CASSLGQGGVKQPQHF.

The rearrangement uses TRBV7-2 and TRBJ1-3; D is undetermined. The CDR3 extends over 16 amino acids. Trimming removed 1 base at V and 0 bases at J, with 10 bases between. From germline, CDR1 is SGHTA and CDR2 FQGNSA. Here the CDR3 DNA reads TGTGCCAGCAGCTTAGGGCTGGCGGTCTCTGGAAACACCATATATTTT. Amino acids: CASSLGLAVSGNTIYF.

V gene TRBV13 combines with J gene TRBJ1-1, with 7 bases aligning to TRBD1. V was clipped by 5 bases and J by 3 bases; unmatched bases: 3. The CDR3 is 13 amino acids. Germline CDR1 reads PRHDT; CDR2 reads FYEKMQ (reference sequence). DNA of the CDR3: TGTGCCAGCAGCACTGACAGGGACACTGAAGCTTTCTTT. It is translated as CASSTDRDTEAFF. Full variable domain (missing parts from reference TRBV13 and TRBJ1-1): AAGVIQSPRHLIKEKRETATLKCYPIPRHDTVYWYQQGPGQDPQFLISFYEKMQSDKGSIPDRFSAQQFSDYHSELNMSSLELGDSALYFCASSTDRDTEAFFGQGTRLTVV.

The CDR3 coding sequence is TGCGCCAGCAGCTCGACTGCAGGGCACACCGGGGAGCTGTTTTTT. Its protein product is CASSSTAGHTGELFF. V is TRBV5-1 and J is TRBJ2-2; tentative D call: TRBD1 (5 bases). CDR3 length: 15 residues. Germline V CDR1 and CDR2: SGHRS, YFSETQ. V lost 3 bases and J lost 3, with 12 bases in between.

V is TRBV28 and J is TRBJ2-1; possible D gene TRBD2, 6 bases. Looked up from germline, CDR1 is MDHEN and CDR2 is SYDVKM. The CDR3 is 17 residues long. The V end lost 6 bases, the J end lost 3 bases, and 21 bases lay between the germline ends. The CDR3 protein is CASSEALDGTFYNEQFF. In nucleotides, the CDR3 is TGTGCCAGCAGCGAGGCGTTAGACGGGACTTTCTACAATGAGCAGTTCTTC.

The CDR3: CAHGHSYEQYF. The CDR3 bases are TGTGCCCACGGACACTCCTACGAGCAGTACTTC. This chain uses TRBV30 with TRBJ2-7; tentatively, D is TRBD1 (5 bases). Germline CDR1 is GTSNPN and CDR2 is SVGIG (reference sequence). The germline V and J ends were trimmed by 8 bases and 0 bases, with 8 bases remaining between them. The CDR3 length is 11 residues.